One sample yielded the 10 T cell receptor beta chains listed below, sequenced in a study of T cell changes during pregnancy in multiple sclerosis. Sequencing used immunoSEQ multiplex PCR; TCRdb keeps in-frame clones, though not all of them. Of tens of thousands of clones detected, 80% to 95% appear once; the ten largest clones hold 0.99%. The starting material was peripheral blood, obtained after pregnancy. The receptors stem from a female donor with multiple sclerosis, enrolled in a pregnancy study.

The chain combines TRBV19 with TRBJ1-2, with 7 bases that match TRBD1. The CDR3 length is 15 residues. Germline trimming cut 3 bases from V and 3 bases from J; bases unmatched to any gene: 7. Germline CDR1 reads LNHDA; CDR2 reads SQIVND (reference sequence). CDR3 protein: CASSMGRGRDYGYTF. The CDR3 DNA reads as TGTGCCAGTAGTATGGGTAGGGGGCGAGACTATGGCTACACCTTC.

The V and J genes are TRBV9 and TRBJ2-7; D might be TRBD1 (5 bases). Germline V gene lookup returns CDR1 SGDLS and CDR2 YYNGEE. Trimming pared 0 bases from V and 0 bases from J, leaving 7 bases between. This CDR3 is built from 14 residues. The CDR3 DNA is TGTGCCAGCAGCGTAGAGGACAACTCCTACGAGCAGTACTTC. Amino acids: CASSVEDNSYEQYF. The full variable domain, in which reference TRBV9 and TRBJ2-7 provide the parts outside the CDR3, is DSGVTQTPKHLITATGQRVTLRCSPRSGDLSVYWYQQSLDQGLQFLIQYYNGEERAKGNILERFSAQQFPDLHSELNLSSLELGDSALYFCASSVEDNSYEQYFGPGTRLTVT.

V usage is TRBV30 and J usage is TRBJ1-2; tentative D call: TRBD1 (5 bases). This CDR3 contains 13 residues. Germline V lookup: CDR1 GTSNPN, CDR2 SVGIG (reference sequence). The V end was cut by 3 bases, the J end by 4 bases, with 12 bases between. Written as DNA, the CDR3 is TGTGCCTGGAGCCTAAATACAGGCTATGGCTACACCTTC. It translates to CAWSLNTGYGYTF.

The rearrangement uses TRBV7-3 and TRBJ1-1; the match to TRBD1 covers 9 bases. V lost 2 bases and J lost 3; bases outside the gene matches: 7. Germline loops: CDR1 SGHTA, CDR2 FQGTGA. CDR3 length: 16 residues. The CDR3 loop reads CASSLLGQGLDTEAFF. CDR3 DNA sequence: TGTGCCAGCAGCTTATTGGGACAGGGTTTGGACACTGAAGCTTTCTTT.

This rearrangement joins TRBV5-4 to TRBJ2-1; 8 bases fit TRBD2. Germline values: CDR1 SGHNT, CDR2 YYREEE (reference sequence). Trimming took 6 bases from V and 6 from J; bases not matched to a gene: 11. There are 15 residues in the CDR3. The CDR3: CASTQPGLVGNEQFF. The CDR3 DNA reads TGTGCCAGCACTCAACCGGGACTAGTGGGCAATGAGCAGTTCTTC.

The V gene is TRBV6-5, the J gene TRBJ2-7, with D possibly being TRBD1 (7 bases). CDR1 and CDR2 from the germline V gene are MNHEY and SVGAGI. V was trimmed by 8 bases and J by 7 bases, leaving 15 bases between them. The CDR3 runs 12 residues. Here the CDR3 DNA reads TGTGCCAGCGGAGGGGGCGCGGGAGAGCAGTACTTC. It yields the protein CASGGGAGEQYF.

The gene calls are TRBV7-2 and TRBJ1-1; 7 nucleotides match TRBD1. In germline, CDR1 is SGHTA, CDR2 FQGNSA. V lost 5 bases, J lost 5 bases, and 8 bases stayed unmatched. The CDR3 is made up of 14 amino acids. In nucleotides, the CDR3 is TGTGCCAGCAGCGTGAAGACAGGGAGGACTGAAGCTTTCTTT. This translates into CASSVKTGRTEAFF.

V and J are TRBV7-2 and TRBJ1-2; possible D gene TRBD1, 5 bases. Deletions cut 2 bases from V and 8 bases from J, with 15 bases between. Germline loops: CDR1 SGHTA, CDR2 FQGNSA. This CDR3 is built from 14 residues. The CDR3 sequence is CASSLSWTSRGYTF. The CDR3 nucleotides read TGTGCCAGCAGCTTAAGCTGGACATCGCGGGGCTACACCTTC.

The rearrangement links TRBV10-3 to TRBJ1-6, with D maybe TRBD1 (5 bases). Germline-derived CDR1 and CDR2 are ENHRY and SYGVKD. Trimming stripped 0 bases from V and 6 bases from J, with 9 bases between. The CDR3 sequence is 15 residues long. Here the CDR3 reads CAISESTGSNSPLHF. DNA of the CDR3: TGTGCCATCAGTGAGTCAACAGGCTCTAATTCACCCCTCCACTTT.

In its sample, this clone was seen once. The genes are TRBV7-9 and TRBJ2-7, with a possible D match to TRBD2 (7 bases). The CDR3 is 14 amino acids. The V gene lost 7 bases and the J gene lost 0 bases, with 13 bases spanning the gap. Looked up from germline, CDR1 is SEHNR and CDR2 is FQNEAQ (reference sequence). The CDR3 reads CASIKGGASYEQYF. The CDR3 bases are TGTGCCAGCATCAAGGGGGGGGCCTCCTACGAGCAGTACTTC.